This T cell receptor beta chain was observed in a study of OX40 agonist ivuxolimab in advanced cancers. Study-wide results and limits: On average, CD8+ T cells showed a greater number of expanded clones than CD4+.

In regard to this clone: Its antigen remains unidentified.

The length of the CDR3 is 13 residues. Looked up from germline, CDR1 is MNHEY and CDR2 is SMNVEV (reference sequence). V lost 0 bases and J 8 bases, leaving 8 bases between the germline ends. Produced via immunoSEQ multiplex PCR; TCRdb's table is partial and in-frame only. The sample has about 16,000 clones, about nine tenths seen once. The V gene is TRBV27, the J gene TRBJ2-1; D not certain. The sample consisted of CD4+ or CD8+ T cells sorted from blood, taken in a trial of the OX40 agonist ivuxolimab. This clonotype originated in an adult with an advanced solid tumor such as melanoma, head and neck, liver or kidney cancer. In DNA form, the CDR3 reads TGTGCCAGCAGTTTATCATTGTACCATGAGCAGTTCTTC. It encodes CASSLSLYHEQFF.